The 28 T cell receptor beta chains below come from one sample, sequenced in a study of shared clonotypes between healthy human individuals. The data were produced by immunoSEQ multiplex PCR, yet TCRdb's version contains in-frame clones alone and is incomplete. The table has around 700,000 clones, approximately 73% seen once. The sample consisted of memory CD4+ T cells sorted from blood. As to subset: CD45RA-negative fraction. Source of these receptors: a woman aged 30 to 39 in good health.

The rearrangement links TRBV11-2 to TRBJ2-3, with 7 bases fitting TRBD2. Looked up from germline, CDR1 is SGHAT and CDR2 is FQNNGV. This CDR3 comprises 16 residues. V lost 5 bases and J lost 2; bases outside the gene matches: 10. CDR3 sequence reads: CASSQWPAGLTDTQYF. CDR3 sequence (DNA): TGTGCCAGCAGCCAGTGGCCAGCGGGGCTCACAGATACGCAGTATTTT.

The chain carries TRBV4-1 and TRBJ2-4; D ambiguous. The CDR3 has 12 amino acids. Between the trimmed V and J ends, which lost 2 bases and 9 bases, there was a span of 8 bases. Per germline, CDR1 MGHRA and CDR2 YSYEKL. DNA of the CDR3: TGCGCCAGCAGCCAACGGTTGGGCATTCAGTACTTC. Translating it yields CASSQRLGIQYF.

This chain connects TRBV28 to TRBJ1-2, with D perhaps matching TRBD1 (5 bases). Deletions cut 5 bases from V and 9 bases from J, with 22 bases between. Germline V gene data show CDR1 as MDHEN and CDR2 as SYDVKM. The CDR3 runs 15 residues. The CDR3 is CASSLSGFGGYSYTF. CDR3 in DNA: TGTGCCAGCAGTCTCTCAGGGTTTGGGGGGTATAGCTACACCTTC.

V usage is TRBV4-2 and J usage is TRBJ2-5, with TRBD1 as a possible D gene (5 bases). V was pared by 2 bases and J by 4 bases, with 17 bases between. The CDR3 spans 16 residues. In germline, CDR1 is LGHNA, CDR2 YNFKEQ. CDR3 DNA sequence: TGTGCCAGCAGCCAAACCCTTGGCAGGGCCGCAGAGACCCAGTACTTC. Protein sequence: CASSQTLGRAAETQYF.

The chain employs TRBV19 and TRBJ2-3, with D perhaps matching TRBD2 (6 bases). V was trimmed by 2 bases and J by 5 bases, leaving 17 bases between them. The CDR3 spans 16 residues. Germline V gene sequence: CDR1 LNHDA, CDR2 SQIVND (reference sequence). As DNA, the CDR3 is TGTGCCAGTAGTATAAGAGATGCGGAGGGGATAGATACGCAGTATTTT. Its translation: CASSIRDAEGIDTQYF.

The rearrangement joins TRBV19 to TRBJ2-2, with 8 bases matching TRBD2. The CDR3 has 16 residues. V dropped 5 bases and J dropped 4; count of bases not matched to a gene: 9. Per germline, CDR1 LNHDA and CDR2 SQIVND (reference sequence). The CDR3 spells CASSEGAGVSTGELFF. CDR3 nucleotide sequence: TGTGCCAGTAGTGAGGGAGCGGGAGTCTCCACCGGGGAGCTGTTTTTT.

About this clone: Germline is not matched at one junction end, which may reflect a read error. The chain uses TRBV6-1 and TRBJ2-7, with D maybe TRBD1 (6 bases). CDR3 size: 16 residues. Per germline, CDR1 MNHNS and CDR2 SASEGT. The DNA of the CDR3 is TGTGCCATCAGTCAAGCCCAGGGGATTCGTGCCTACGAGCAGTACTTC. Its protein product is CAISQAQGIRAYEQYF.

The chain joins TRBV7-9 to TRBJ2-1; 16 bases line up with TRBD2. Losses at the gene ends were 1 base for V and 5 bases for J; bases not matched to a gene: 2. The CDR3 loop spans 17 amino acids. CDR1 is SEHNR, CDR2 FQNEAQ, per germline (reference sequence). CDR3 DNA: TGTGCCAGCAGCTTAGATGGGACTAGCGGGAGGGACAATGAGCAGTTCTTC. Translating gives CASSLDGTSGRDNEQFF.

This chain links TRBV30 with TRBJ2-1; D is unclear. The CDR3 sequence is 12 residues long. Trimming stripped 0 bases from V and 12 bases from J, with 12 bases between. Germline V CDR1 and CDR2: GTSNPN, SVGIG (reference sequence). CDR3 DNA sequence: TGTGCCTGGAGTGTACAGTCAGATTTGCAGTTCTTC. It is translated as CAWSVQSDLQFF. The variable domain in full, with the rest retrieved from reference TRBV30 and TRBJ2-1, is SQTIHQWPATLVQPVGSPLSLECTVEGTSNPNLYWYRQAAGRGLQLLFYSVGIGQISSEVPQNLSASRPQDRQFILSSKKLLLSDSGFYLCAWSVQSDLQFFGPGTRLTVL.

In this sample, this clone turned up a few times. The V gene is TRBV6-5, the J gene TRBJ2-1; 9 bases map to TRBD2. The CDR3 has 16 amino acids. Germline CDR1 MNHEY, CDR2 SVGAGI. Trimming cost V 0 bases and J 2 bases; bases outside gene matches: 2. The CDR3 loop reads CASSYSASGTYNEQFF. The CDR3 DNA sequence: TGTGCCAGCAGTTACTCGGCTAGCGGGACCTACAATGAGCAGTTCTTC.

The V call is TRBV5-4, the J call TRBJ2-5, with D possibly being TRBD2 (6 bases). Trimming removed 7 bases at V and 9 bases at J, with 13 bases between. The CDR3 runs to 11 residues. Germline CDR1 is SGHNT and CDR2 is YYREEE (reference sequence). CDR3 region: CASGTSTAQYF. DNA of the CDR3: TGTGCCAGCGGGACTTCCACGGCCCAGTACTTC.

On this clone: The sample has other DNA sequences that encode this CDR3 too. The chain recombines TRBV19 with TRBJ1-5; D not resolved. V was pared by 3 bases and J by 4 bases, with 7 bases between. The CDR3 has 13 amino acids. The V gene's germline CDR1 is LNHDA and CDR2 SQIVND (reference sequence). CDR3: CASSISRNQPQHF. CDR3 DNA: TGTGCCAGTAGTATTAGCCGGAATCAGCCCCAGCATTTT.

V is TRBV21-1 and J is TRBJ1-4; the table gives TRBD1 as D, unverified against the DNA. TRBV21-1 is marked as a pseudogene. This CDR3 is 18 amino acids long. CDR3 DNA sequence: TGTGCCAGCAGCACCTACCCGACAGGGCCACTTCTCGATGAAAAACTGTTTTTT. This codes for CASSTYPTGPLLDEKLFF.

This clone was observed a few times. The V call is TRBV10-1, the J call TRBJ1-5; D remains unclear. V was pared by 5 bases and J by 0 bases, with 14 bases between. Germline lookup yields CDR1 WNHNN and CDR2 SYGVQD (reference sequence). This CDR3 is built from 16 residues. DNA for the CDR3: TGCGCCAGCAGTCCCTGCCGGGTGACTAGCAATCAGCCCCAGCATTTT. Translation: CASSPCRVTSNQPQHF.

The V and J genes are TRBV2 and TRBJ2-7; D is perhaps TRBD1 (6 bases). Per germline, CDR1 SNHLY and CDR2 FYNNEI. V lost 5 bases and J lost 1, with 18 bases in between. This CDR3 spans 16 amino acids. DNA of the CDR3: TGTGCCAGCAGTCCCCATATCCTCGGACAGTCCTACGAGCAGTACTTC. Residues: CASSPHILGQSYEQYF.

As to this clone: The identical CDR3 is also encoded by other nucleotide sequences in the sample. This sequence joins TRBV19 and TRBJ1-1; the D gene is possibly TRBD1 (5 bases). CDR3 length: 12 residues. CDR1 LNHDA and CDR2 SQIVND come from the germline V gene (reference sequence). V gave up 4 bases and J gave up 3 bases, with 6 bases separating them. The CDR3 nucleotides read TGTGCCAGTAGTACCAGGGACACTGAAGCTTTCTTT. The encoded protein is CASSTRDTEAFF.

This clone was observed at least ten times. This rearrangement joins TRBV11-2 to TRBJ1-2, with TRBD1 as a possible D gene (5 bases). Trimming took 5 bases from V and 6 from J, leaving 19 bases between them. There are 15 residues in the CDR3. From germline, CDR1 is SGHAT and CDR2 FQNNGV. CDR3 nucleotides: TGTGCCAGCAGCCCCGCAGGGCTCGGTCGTAATGGCTACACCTTC. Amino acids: CASSPAGLGRNGYTF.

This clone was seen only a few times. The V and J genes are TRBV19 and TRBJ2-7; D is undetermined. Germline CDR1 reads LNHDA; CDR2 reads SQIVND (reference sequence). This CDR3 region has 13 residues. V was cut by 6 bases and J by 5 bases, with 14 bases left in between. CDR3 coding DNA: TGTGCCAGTAGAAATCCCGTTAACCACGAGCAGTACTTC. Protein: CASRNPVNHEQYF.

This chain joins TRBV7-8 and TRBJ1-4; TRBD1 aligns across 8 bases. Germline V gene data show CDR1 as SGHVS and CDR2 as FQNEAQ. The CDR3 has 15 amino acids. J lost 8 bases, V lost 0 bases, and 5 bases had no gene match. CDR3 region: CASSLATGAREKLFF. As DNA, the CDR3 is TGTGCCAGCAGCTTAGCGACAGGGGCAAGGGAAAAACTGTTTTTT.

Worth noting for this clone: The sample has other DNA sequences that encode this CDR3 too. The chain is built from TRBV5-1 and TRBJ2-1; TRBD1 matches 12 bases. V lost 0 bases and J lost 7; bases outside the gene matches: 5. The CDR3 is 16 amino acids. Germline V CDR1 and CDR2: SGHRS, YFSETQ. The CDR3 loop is CASSLAGTGGWNEQFF. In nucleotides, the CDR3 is TGCGCCAGCAGCTTGGCCGGGACAGGGGGCTGGAATGAGCAGTTCTTC.

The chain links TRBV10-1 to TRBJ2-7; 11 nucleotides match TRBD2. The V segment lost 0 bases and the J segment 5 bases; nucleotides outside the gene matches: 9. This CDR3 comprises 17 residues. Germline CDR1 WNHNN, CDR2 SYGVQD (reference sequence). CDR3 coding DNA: TGCGCCAGCAGTGAGTCCGGCACTAGCGGGAGAGCCAACGAGCAGTACTTC. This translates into CASSESGTSGRANEQYF.

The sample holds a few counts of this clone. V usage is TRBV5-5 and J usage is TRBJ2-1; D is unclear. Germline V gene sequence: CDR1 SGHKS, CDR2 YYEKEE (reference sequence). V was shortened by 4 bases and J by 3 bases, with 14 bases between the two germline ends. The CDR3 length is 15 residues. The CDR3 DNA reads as TGTGCCAGCAGCCAAGGTATGAGTGGCTACAATGAGCAGTTCTTC. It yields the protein CASSQGMSGYNEQFF.

The DNA for the CDR3 is TGTTGTTGCGCGATCGGAGCGAACACCGGGGAGCTGTTTTTT. Translated, it gives CCCAIGANTGELFF. V usage is TRBV6-5 and J usage is TRBJ2-2; D call uncertain. Germline V lookup: CDR1 MNHEY, CDR2 SVGAGI. The CDR3 extends over 14 amino acids.

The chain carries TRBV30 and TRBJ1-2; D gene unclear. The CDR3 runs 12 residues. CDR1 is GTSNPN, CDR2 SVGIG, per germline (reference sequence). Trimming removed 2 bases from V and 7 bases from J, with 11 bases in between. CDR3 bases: TGTGCCTGGAGTCTCACGGCCACTGGCTACACCTTC. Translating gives CAWSLTATGYTF.

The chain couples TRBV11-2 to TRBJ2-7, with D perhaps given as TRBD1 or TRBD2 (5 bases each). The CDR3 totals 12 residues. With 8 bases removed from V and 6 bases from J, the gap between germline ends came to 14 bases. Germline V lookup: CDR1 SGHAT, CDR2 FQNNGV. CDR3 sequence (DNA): TGTGCCAGCCAGGGACCAAGTAGCGAGCAGTACTTC. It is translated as CASQGPSSEQYF.

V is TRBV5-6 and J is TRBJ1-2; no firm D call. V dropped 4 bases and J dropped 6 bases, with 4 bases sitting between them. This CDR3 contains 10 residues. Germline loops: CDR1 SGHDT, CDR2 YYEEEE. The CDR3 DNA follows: TGTGCCAGCAGCCCGAATGGCTACACCTTC. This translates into CASSPNGYTF.

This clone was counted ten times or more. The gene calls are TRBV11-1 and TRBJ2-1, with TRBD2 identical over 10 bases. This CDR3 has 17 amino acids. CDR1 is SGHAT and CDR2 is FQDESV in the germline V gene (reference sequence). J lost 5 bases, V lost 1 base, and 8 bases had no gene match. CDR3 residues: CASSLVSGLAGDNEQFF. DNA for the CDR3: TGTGCCAGCAGCTTAGTATCCGGGCTAGCGGGGGACAATGAGCAGTTCTTC.

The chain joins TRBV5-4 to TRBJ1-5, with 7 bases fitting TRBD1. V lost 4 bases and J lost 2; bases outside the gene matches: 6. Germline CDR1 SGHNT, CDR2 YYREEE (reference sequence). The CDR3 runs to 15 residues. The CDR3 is CASSTNTGGNQPQHF. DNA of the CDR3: TGTGCCAGCAGCACAAACACAGGGGGCAATCAGCCCCAGCATTTT.